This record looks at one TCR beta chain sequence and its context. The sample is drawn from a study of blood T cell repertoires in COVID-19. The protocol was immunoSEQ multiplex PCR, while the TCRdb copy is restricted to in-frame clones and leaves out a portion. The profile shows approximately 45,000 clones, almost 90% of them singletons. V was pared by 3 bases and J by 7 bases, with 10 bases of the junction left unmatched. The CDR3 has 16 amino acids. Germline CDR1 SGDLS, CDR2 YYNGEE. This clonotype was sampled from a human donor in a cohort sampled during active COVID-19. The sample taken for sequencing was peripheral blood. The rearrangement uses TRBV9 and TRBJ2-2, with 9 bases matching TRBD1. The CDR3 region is CASSAGTGSFDGELFF. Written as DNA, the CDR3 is TGTGCCAGCAGCGCCGGGACAGGGTCGTTTGACGGGGAGCTGTTTTTT.